What follows describes a single T cell receptor beta chain. The antigen remains undetermined. This entry comes from a study of shared clonotypes between healthy human individuals. The overall study: Researchers drew samples from two women and a few men aged 18 to 49. CD4 naive cells filled three plates per donor, CD4 memory three, CD8 naive two and CD8 memory one. Study-level findings and limits: With a handful of donors compared, roughly 5% of naive CD4 clonotypes were shared.

Naive CD4+ cells were CD45RA-selected; the remaining cells were memory. Method: immunoSEQ multiplex PCR; TCRdb's copy keeps in-frame clones and lacks some. The table includes 2 million to 2.5 million clones, roughly 95% detected once. The sample was naive CD4+ T cells sorted from blood. This sample's subset: CD45RA+ positively selected. The sequence derives from a man aged 18 to 35 in good health.

In nucleotides, the CDR3 is TGTGCCAGCTCACCGAGAGGGGCCAAGGGTCCCCAGCATTTT. This translates into CASSPRGAKGPQHF. The chain links TRBV18 to TRBJ1-5; the D gene is possibly TRBD1 (5 bases). Germline loops: CDR1 KGHSH, CDR2 LQKENI. This CDR3 has 14 residues. Trimming left V 3 bases short and J 10 bases short, with 16 bases between.